Listed here are 22 T cell receptor beta chains from one sample, sequenced in a study of blood T cell repertoires in COVID-19 (dated by TCRdb to about 2020). The library was generated by the immunoSEQ multiplex PCR assay. TCRdb retrieved this table from immuneACCESS and kept in-frame rearrangements only. Not all clones are present; in checked studies, unresolved V genes account for under half, and no reason is known for the remainder. The sample table contains around 56,000 clones; only one count was recorded for 91% of them. Around 7% of the sample is in the top ten clones. The specimen was peripheral blood. The receptors come from a woman aged 55-70 years with active or convalescent COVID-19.

This chain connects TRBV28 to TRBJ2-3; 12 positions match TRBD2. The J segment lost 7 bases and the V segment lost 5 bases, leaving 7 bases of the junction unmatched. The CDR3 has 15 residues. The germline gives CDR1 MDHEN, CDR2 SYDVKM. The CDR3 DNA follows: TGTGCCAGCAGTCCTCTAGCGGGAGGGTCTCATACGCAGTATTTT. It yields the protein CASSPLAGGSHTQYF. The whole variable domain, filled in from reference TRBV28 and TRBJ2-3, reads DVKVTQSSRYLVKRTGEKVFLECVQDMDHENMFWYRQDPGLGLRLIYFSYDVKMKEKGDIPEGYSVSREKKERFSLILESASTNQTSMYLCASSPLAGGSHTQYFGPGTRLTVL.

J is TRBJ2-1 and V is TRBV5-5; 8 bases map to TRBD2. The germline CDR1 and CDR2 sequences are SGHKS and YYEKEE (reference sequence). The junction had 14 bases not matched to a gene; V was cut back by 4 bases and J by 8 bases. CDR3 length: 16 amino acids. The CDR3 DNA reads TGTGCCAGCAGCCCCGGGACTAGGGCATTGGGCGATGAGCAGTTCTTC. As protein: CASSPGTRALGDEQFF.

The chain carries TRBV28 and TRBJ1-5, with D hard to call. CDR3 length: 12 residues. The V gene's germline CDR1 is MDHEN and CDR2 SYDVKM. Trimming took 11 bases from V and 4 from J, leaving 12 bases between them. Written as DNA, the CDR3 is TGTGCCCTTAGGACGGGGAATCAGCCCCAGCATTTT. Its protein product is CALRTGNQPQHF.

This chain uses TRBV2 with TRBJ2-3, with no clear D. The CDR3 runs 11 residues. Germline CDR1 is SNHLY and CDR2 is FYNNEI. The ends were cut back, 3 bases at V and 7 bases at J, with 5 bases in the middle. Here the CDR3 reads CASSDGNTQYF. DNA of the CDR3: TGTGCCAGCAGTGATGGCAATACGCAGTATTTT.

V gene TRBV4-2 combines with J gene TRBJ2-3; a weak D match, TRBD2 (6 bases). The CDR3 covers 17 residues. The germline CDR1 and CDR2 sequences are LGHNA and YNFKEQ. With 3 bases removed from V and 5 bases from J, the gap between germline ends came to 21 bases. The CDR3 DNA follows: TGTGCCAGCAGCCAGAACCCGGCTCTGCGGGAAGGAGATACGCAGTATTTT. Protein product: CASSQNPALREGDTQYF.

The J gene is TRBJ1-2, the V gene TRBV7-3, with TRBD1 matching over 10 bases. Germline lookup yields CDR1 SGHTA and CDR2 FQGTGA. The CDR3 is made up of 16 amino acids. V gave up 6 bases and J gave up 8 bases; unmatched junction bases: 15. The CDR3 region has the DNA TGTGCCAGCAGACCCGCCGGGACAGGGGTGAGGGGAGGCTACACCTTC. It yields the protein CASRPAGTGVRGGYTF.

The gene calls are TRBV30 and TRBJ1-4; 8 bases agree with TRBD1. The CDR3 contains 15 residues. The V gene's germline CDR1 is GTSNPN and CDR2 SVGIG (reference sequence). V trimming: 8 bases; J trimming: 8 bases; junction bases outside the gene matches: 16. CDR3 DNA sequence: TGTGCCGGGACCAGGTCGGGGACAGGCGACGAAAAACTGTTTTTT. Translated: CAGTRSGTGDEKLFF.

This clone showed up just a few times. Other nucleotide sequences from this sample produce the same CDR3. CDR3 in amino acids: CASSLGGGNQPQHF. DNA for the CDR3: TGTGCCAGCAGCTTAGGCGGCGGGAATCAGCCCCAGCATTTT. The chain links TRBV5-4 to TRBJ1-5; no clear D. The CDR3 has 14 amino acids. Trimming took 2 bases from V and 4 from J, leaving 10 bases between them. In germline, CDR1 is SGHNT, CDR2 YYREEE (reference sequence).

V is TRBV6-2 or TRBV6-3 and J is TRBJ2-7; 9 nucleotides line up with TRBD2. The germline V gene has CDR1 MNHEY and CDR2 SVGEGT. The CDR3 contains 15 residues. Unmatched junction bases numbered 9, after V lost 5 bases and J lost 4 bases. The CDR3 nucleotides are TGTGCCAGCAGTCTCCCTAGCGGGGCCTTGTACGAGCAGTACTTC. This codes for CASSLPSGALYEQYF.

The J gene is TRBJ1-4, the V gene TRBV30; 10 nucleotides agree with TRBD1. V dropped 5 bases and J dropped 6; count of bases not matched to a gene: 6. CDR3 length equals 14 residues. Germline V gene lookup returns CDR1 GTSNPN and CDR2 SVGIG (reference sequence). CDR3 sequence reads: CAWEDRGSDEKLFF. CDR3 nucleotide sequence: TGTGCCTGGGAGGACAGGGGGAGCGATGAAAAACTGTTTTTT. The full variable domain, its missing parts supplied by reference TRBV30 and TRBJ1-4, is SQTIHQWPATLVQPVGSPLSLECTVEGTSNPNLYWYRQAAGRGLQLLFYSVGIGQISSEVPQNLSASRPQDRQFILSSKKLLLSDSGFYLCAWEDRGSDEKLFFGSGTQLSVL.

A few counts support this clone. The V call is TRBV3-1 (or the pseudogene TRBV3-2), the J call TRBJ1-5, with 7 bases lining up with TRBD1. Losses at the gene ends were 1 base for V and 13 bases for J; bases not matched to a gene: 7. The germline V gene encodes CDR1 LGHDT and CDR2 YNNKEL (reference sequence). The CDR3 runs 13 residues. CDR3 protein: CASSQATGVLQHF. CDR3 nucleotide sequence: TGTGCCAGCAGCCAAGCCACAGGGGTTCTACAGCATTTT.

The gene calls are TRBV5-1 and TRBJ2-3, with 11 bases fitting TRBD2. The CDR3 is 14 residues long. Trimming took 6 bases from V and 2 from J; bases not matched to a gene: 2. Per germline, CDR1 SGHRS and CDR2 YFSETQ. As DNA, the CDR3 is TGCGCCAGCACTAGCGGGGGGCCCACAGATACGCAGTATTTT. This codes for CASTSGGPTDTQYF.

The chain links TRBV28 to TRBJ2-1; 9 positions match TRBD2. Losses at the gene ends were 4 bases for V and 5 bases for J; bases not matched to a gene: 6. Germline V gene data show CDR1 as MDHEN and CDR2 as SYDVKM. The CDR3 covers 15 residues. CDR3 in amino acids: CASSSLAGIDNEQFF. CDR3 DNA sequence: TGTGCCAGCAGTTCCCTAGCGGGAATCGACAATGAGCAGTTCTTC.

In DNA form, the CDR3 reads TGCGCCAGCAGCCTGACAGTCATGAACACTGAAGCTTTCTTT. This sequence encodes CASSLTVMNTEAFF. The chain is built from TRBV5-1 and TRBJ1-1; tentative D call: TRBD1 (5 bases). Germline CDR1 SGHRS, CDR2 YFSETQ. V was trimmed by 4 bases and J by 0 bases, leaving 10 bases between them. The CDR3 is 14 amino acids.

The rearrangement joins TRBV6-4 to TRBJ2-1, with 13 bases matching TRBD2. This CDR3 comprises 15 residues. J lost 6 bases, V lost 6 bases, and 5 bases had no gene match. Germline CDR1 and CDR2: MRHNA and SNTAGT. CDR3: CASSRLAGGLNEQFF. In nucleotides, the CDR3 is TGTGCCAGCAGCAGACTAGCGGGGGGCCTCAATGAGCAGTTCTTC.

The CDR3 loop reads CASSALLAGEYNEQFF. Here the CDR3 DNA reads TGTGCCAGCAGCGCCTTACTAGCGGGAGAATACAATGAGCAGTTCTTC. The chain uses TRBV7-2 and TRBJ2-1, with TRBD2 matching 11 bases. Germline values: CDR1 SGHTA, CDR2 FQGNSA. This CDR3 has 16 amino acids. Germline trimming cut 5 bases from V and 4 bases from J; bases unmatched to any gene: 7.

The chain recombines TRBV27 with TRBJ2-7; possible D gene TRBD2, 6 bases. The germline V gene encodes CDR1 MNHEY and CDR2 SMNVEV (reference sequence). The CDR3 is 12 residues long. Trimming pared 11 bases from V and 1 base from J, leaving 12 bases between. The DNA of the CDR3 is TGTGCCGGACGGGAGCCATCCTACGAGCAGTACTTC. It specifies CAGREPSYEQYF.

The V and J genes are TRBV19 and TRBJ1-1; perhaps TRBD1 as D (5 bases). V lost 6 bases and J 4 bases, leaving 15 bases between the germline ends. There are 14 residues in the CDR3. CDR1 is LNHDA and CDR2 is SQIVND in the germline V gene (reference sequence). CDR3 residues: CASSRRELITEAFF. In nucleotides, the CDR3 is TGTGCCAGTAGCCGCAGGGAATTGATCACTGAAGCTTTCTTT.

V and J are TRBV5-1 and TRBJ1-3, with D unresolved. This CDR3 comprises 16 residues. Germline values: CDR1 SGHRS, CDR2 YFSETQ. The V gene lost 4 bases and the J gene lost 2 bases, with 16 bases spanning the gap. This CDR3 reads CASSPDTGPPGNTIYF. For the CDR3, the DNA is TGCGCCAGCAGCCCCGACACTGGCCCCCCTGGAAACACCATATATTTT.

The gene calls are TRBV29-1 and TRBJ1-2; TRBD1 aligns across 7 bases. This CDR3 has 14 residues. With 6 bases clipped from V and 5 bases from J, the junction kept 12 bases outside the gene matches. CDR1 SQVTM and CDR2 ANQGSEA come from the germline V gene. The CDR3 is CSVGQEVDFYGYTF. CDR3 bases: TGCAGCGTAGGACAGGAGGTAGATTTTTATGGCTACACCTTC.

V and J are TRBV6-5 and TRBJ2-7; 8 bases align to TRBD1. Per germline, CDR1 MNHEY and CDR2 SVGAGI. Losses at the gene ends were 1 base for V and 4 bases for J; bases not matched to a gene: 6. CDR3 length: 15 amino acids. The CDR3 DNA sequence: TGTGCCAGCAGTTACTATACGGACAGGGAGTACGAGCAGTACTTC. Amino acids: CASSYYTDREYEQYF.

The chain carries TRBV28 and TRBJ2-2, with a possible D match to TRBD1 (5 bases). CDR3 length equals 14 residues. The V gene lost 5 bases and the J gene lost 10 bases, with 17 bases spanning the gap. The germline V gene encodes CDR1 MDHEN and CDR2 SYDVKM. The CDR3 nucleotides are TGTGCCAGCAGTCTCCCGACCATAGGGGCGGAGCTGTTTTTT. It encodes CASSLPTIGAELFF.